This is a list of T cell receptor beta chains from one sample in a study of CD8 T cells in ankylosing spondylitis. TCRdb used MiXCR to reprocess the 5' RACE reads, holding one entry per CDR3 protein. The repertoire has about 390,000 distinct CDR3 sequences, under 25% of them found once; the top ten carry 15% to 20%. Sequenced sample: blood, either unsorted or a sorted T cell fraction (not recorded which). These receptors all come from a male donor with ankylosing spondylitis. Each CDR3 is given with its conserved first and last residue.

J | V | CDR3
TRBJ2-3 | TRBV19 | CASRWRQGRTDTQYF
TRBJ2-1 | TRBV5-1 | CASSLGENNEQFF
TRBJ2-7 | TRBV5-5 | CASSKSSGRAYEQYF
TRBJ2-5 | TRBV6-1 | CASSPRGTSGFGLGTQYF
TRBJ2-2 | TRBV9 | CASSRQTTTGELFF
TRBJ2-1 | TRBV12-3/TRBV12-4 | CASSLGGSVGGQFF
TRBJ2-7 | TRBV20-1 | CSAARGAQYF
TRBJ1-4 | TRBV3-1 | CASSRGQGEEKLFF
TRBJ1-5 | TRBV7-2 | CASSYVGVNNQPQHF
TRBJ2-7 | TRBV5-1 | CASNLDGNTYEQYF
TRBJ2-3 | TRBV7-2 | CASSFERGDTQYF
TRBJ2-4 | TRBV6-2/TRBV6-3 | CASSYRTGLAKNIQYF
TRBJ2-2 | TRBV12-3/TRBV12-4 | CASSLERSNTGELFF
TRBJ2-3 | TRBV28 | CASSFGEMGTDTQYF
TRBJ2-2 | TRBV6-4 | CASSATSGRTGELFF
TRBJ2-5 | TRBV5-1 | CASSRQGAAETQYF
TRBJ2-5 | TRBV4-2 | CASSQGGTQETQYF
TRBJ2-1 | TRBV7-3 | CASSSSRDRPIF
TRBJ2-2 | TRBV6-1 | CASTWAGNTGELFF
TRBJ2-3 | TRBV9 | CASSVAGRTDTQYF
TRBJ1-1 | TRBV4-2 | CASSQEVRQLAFF
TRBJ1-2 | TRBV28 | CASSLLRRNYGYTF
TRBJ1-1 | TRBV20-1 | CSARVSGYTEAFF
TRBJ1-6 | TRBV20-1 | CSARRGDSNNSPLHF
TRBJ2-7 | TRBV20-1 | CSARPAGVWEQYF
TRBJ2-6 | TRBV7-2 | CASSSSGRAPGANVLTF
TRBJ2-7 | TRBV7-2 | CASSWSRGTNYEQYF
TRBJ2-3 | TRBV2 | CASMAGVDTQYF
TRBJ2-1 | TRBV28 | CASGRLAGYNEQFF
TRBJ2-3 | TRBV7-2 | CASSLVASGRTDTQYF
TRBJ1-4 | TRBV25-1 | CASSDTGLEKLFF
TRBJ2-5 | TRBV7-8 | CASSLIGSQETQYF
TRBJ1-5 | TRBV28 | CASSDRGQQPQHF
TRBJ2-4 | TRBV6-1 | CASSRGLAQGKNIQYF
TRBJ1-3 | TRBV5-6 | CASSYTGDSGNTIYF
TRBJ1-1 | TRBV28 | CASSLRGLTEAFF
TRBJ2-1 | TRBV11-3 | CASSLNVYNEQFF
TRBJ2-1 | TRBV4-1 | CASSHHLRTAQFGQFF
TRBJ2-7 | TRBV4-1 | CASSPRQGVAYEQYF
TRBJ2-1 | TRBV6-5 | CASSFLSGRAYNEQFF
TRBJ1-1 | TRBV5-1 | CASSWQGGRDTEAFF
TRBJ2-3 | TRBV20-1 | CSASLAHDTDTQYF
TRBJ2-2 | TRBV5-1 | CASSPAGTGVFGELFF
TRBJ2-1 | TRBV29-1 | CSVDTSGNNEQFF
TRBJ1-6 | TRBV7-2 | CASSLALGQDSPLHF
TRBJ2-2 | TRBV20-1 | CSARDSGKTAGELFF
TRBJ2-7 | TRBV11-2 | CASRPVGRTESSYEQYF
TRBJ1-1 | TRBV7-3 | CASSLQGVMNTEAFF
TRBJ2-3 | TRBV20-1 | CSAAPLAGGLDTQYF
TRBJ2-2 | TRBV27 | CASSTTGTGDTGELFF
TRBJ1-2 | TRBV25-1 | CASSVFEGPYGYTF